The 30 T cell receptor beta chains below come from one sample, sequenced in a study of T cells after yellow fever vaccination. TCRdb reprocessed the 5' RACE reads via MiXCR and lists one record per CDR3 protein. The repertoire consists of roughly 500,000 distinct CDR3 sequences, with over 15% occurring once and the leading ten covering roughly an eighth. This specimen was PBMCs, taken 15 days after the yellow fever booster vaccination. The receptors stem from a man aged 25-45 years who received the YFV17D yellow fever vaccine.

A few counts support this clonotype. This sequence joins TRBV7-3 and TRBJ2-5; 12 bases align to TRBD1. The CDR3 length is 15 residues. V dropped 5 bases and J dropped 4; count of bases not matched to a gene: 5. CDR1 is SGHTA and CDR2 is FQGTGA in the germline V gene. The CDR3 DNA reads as TGTGCCAGCAGCAGGGGACAGGGGGCTCCAGAGACCCAGTACTTC. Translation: CASSRGQGAPETQYF. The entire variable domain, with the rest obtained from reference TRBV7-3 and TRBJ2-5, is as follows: GAGVSQTPSNKVTEKGKYVELRCDPISGHTALYWYRQSLGQGPEFLIYFQGTGAADDSGLPNDRFFAVRPEGSVSTLKIQRTERGDSAVYLCASSRGQGAPETQYFGPGTRLLVL.

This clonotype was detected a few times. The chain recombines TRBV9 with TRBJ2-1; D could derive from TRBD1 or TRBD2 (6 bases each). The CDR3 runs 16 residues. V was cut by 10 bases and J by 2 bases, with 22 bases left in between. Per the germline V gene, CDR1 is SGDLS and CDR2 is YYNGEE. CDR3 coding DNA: TGTGCCGCTAGCGCGGAAGGGGGACTTACCTACAATGAGCAGTTCTTC. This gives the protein CAASAEGGLTYNEQFF.

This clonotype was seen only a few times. The CDR3 DNA follows: TGTGCCAGCAGTGAAGGCCAGTTAGCCTACGAGCAGTACTTC. Translating it yields CASSEGQLAYEQYF. V and J are TRBV6-1 and TRBJ2-7; the D is unclear. V lost 1 base and J lost 2, with 9 bases in between. Germline CDR1 reads MNHNS; CDR2 reads SASEGT. The CDR3 length is 14 residues.

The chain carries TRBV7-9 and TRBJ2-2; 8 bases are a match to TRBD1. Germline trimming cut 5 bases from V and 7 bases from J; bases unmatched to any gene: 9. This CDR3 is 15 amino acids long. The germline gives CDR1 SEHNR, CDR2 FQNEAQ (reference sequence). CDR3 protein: CASSTSDRASGELFF. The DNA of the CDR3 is TGTGCCAGCAGCACCTCGGACAGGGCTAGCGGGGAGCTGTTTTTT.

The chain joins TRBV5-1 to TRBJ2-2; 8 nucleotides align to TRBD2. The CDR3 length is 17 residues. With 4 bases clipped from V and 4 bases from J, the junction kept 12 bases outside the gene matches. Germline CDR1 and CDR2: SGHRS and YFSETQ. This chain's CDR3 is CASSAHLGTSVTGELFF. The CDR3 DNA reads TGCGCCAGCAGCGCTCATCTCGGGACTAGTGTCACCGGGGAGCTGTTTTTT.

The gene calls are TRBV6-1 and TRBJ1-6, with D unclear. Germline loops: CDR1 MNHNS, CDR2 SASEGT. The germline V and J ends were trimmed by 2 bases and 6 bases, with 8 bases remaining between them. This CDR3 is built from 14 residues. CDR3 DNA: TGTGCCAGCAGTGAACCGGGAATTAATTCACCCCTCCACTTT. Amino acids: CASSEPGINSPLHF.

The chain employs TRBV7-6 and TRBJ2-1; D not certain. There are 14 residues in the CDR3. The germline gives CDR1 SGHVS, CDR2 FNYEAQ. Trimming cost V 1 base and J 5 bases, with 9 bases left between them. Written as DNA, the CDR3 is TGTGCCAGCAGCTTAGTGCCTACTAACAATGAGCAGTTCTTC. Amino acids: CASSLVPTNNEQFF.

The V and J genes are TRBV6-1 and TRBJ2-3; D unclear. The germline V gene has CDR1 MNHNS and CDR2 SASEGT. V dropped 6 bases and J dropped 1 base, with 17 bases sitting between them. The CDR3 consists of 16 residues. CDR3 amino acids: CASRASSRPRTDTQYF. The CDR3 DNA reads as TGTGCCAGCAGAGCGTCGTCTAGACCCCGCACAGATACGCAGTATTTT.

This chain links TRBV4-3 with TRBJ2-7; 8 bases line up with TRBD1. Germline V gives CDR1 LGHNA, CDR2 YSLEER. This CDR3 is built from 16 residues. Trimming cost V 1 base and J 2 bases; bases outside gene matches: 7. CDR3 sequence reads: CASSQVTGGGTYEQYF. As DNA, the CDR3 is TGCGCCAGCAGCCAAGTAACAGGGGGAGGAACCTACGAGCAGTACTTC.

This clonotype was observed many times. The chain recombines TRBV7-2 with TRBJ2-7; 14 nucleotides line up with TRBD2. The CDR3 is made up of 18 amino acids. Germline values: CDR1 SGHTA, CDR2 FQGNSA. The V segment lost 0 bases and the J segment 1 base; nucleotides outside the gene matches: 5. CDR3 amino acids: CASSLAGLAGVGSYEQYF. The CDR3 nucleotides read TGTGCCAGCAGCTTAGCGGGACTAGCGGGAGTTGGTTCCTACGAGCAGTACTTC.

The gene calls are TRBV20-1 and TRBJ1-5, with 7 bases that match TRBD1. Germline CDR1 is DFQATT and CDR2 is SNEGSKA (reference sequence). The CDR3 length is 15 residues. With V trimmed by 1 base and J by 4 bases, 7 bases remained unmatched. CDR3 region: CSARAGTVSNQPQHF. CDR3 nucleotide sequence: TGCAGTGCTAGAGCAGGGACAGTTAGTAATCAGCCCCAGCATTTT.

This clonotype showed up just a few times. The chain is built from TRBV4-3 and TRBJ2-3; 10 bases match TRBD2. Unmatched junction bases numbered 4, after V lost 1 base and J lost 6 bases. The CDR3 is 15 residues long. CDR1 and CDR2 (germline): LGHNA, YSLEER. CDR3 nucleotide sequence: TGCGCCAGCAGCCAAGGGGGTAGCGGGAGGGATACGCAGTATTTT. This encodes CASSQGGSGRDTQYF.

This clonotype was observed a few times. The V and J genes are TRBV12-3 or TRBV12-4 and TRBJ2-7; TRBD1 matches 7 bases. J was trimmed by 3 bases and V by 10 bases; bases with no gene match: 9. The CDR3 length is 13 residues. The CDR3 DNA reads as TGTGCCACCTCCCCGACAGGGTTCTACGAGCAGTACTTC. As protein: CATSPTGFYEQYF.

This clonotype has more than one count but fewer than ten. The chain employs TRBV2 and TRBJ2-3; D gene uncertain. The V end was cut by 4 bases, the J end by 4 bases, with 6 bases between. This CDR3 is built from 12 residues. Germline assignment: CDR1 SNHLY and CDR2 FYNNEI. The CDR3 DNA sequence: TGTGCCAGCAGTGTCACAGCAGATACGCAGTATTTT. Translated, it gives CASSVTADTQYF.

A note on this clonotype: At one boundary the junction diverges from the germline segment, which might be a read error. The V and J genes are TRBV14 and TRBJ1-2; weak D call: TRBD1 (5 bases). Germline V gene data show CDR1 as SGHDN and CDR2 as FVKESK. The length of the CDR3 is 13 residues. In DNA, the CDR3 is TGTGCCACCAGCCGATACAGGAACTATGGCTACACCTTC. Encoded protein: CATSRYRNYGYTF.

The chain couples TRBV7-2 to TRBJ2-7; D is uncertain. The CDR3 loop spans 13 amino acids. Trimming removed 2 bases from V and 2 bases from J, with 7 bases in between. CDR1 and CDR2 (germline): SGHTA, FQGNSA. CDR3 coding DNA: TGTGCCAGCAGCTTAACATCACCCTACGAGCAGTACTTC. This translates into CASSLTSPYEQYF.

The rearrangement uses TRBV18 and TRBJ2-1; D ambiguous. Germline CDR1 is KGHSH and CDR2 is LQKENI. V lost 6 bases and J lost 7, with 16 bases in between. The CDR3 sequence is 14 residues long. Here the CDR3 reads CASSTDRLKNEQFF. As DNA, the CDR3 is TGTGCCAGCTCCACAGATCGCCTCAAGAATGAGCAGTTCTTC.

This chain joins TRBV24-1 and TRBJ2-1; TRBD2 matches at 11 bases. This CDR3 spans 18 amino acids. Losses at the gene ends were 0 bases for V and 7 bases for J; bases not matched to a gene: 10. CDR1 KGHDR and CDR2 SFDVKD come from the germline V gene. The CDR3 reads CATSDLTSGSPYGNEQFF. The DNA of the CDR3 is TGTGCCACCAGTGATTTGACTAGCGGGAGTCCTTACGGGAATGAGCAGTTCTTC.

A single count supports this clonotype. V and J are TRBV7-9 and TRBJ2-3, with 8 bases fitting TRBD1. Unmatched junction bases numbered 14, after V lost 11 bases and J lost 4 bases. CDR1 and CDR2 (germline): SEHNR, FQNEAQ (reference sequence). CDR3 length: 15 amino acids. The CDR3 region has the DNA TGTGCCTTCGGCTCGGGACAGGCCATCCCAGATACGCAGTATTTT. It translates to CAFGSGQAIPDTQYF. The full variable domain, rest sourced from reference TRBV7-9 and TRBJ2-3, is DTGVSQNPRHKITKRGQNVTFRCDPISEHNRLYWYRQTLGQGPEFLTYFQNEAQLEKSRLLSDRFSAERPKGSFSTLEIQRTEQGDSAMYLCAFGSGQAIPDTQYFGPGTRLTVL.

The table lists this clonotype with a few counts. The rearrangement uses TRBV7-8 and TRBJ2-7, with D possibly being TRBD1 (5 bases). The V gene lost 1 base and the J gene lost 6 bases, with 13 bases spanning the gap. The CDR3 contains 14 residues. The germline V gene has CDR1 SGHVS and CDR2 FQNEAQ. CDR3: CASSLGRDHSEQYF. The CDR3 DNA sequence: TGTGCCAGCAGCTTAGGCAGGGATCACTCCGAGCAGTACTTC.

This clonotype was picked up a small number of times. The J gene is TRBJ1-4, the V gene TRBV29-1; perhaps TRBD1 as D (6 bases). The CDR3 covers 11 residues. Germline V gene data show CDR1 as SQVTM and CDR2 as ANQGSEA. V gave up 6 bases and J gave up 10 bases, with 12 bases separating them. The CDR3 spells CSVGGGGKLFF. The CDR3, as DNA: TGCAGCGTAGGAGGGGGAGGAAAACTGTTTTTT. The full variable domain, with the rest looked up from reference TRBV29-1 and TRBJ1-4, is SAVISQKPSRDICQRGTSLTIQCQVDSQVTMMFWYRQQPGQSLTLIATANQGSEATYESGFVIDKFPISRPNLTFSTLTVSNMSPEDSSIYLCSVGGGGKLFFGSGTQLSVL.

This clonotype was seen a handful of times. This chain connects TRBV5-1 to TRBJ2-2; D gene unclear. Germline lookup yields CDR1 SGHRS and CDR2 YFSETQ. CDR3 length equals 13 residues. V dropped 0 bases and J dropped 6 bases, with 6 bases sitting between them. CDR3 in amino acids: CASSLVLAGELFF. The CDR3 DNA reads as TGCGCCAGCAGCTTGGTCCTAGCCGGGGAGCTGTTTTTT.

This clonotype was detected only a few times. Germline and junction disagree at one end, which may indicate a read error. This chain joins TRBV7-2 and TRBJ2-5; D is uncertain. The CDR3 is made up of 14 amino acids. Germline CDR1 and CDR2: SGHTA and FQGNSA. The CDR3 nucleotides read TGTGCCAGCGCCAAGGGTCGGTCCCAAGAGACCCAGTGCTTC. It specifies CASAKGRSQETQCF.

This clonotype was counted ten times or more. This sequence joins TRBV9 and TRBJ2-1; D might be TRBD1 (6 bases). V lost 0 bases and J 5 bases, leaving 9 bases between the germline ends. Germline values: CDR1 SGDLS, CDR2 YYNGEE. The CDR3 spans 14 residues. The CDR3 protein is CASSVGGTHNEQFF. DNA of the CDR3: TGTGCCAGCAGCGTAGGTGGGACACACAATGAGCAGTTCTTC.

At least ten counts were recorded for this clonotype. CDR3 sequence reads: CASSPPSSGSYEQYF. The CDR3 DNA reads as TGTGCCAGCTCACCACCGAGTAGCGGGAGCTACGAGCAGTACTTC. The chain combines TRBV18 with TRBJ2-7; 9 bases match TRBD2. This CDR3 has 15 residues. Germline V CDR1 and CDR2: KGHSH, LQKENI. After removal of 0 bases from V and 3 bases from J, the junction contained 3 bases not matched to a gene.

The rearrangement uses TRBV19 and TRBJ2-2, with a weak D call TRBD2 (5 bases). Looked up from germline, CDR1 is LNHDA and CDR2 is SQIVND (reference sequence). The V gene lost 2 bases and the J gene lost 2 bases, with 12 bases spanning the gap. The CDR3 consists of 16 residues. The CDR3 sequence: CASSILPGTNTGELFF. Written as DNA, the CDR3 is TGTGCCAGTAGTATATTGCCGGGAACCAACACCGGGGAGCTGTTTTTT.

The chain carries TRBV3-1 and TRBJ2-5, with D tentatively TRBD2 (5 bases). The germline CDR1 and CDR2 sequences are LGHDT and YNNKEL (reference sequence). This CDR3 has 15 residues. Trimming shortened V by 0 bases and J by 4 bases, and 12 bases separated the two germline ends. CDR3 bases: TGTGCCAGCAGCCAAGATGACGGGATGGGAGAGACCCAGTACTTC. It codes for CASSQDDGMGETQYF.

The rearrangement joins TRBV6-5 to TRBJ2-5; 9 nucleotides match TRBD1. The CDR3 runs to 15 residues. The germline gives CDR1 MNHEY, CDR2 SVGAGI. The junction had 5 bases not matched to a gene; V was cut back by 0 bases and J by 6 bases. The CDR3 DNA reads TGTGCCAGCAGTTACTCGCCGACAGGGGGGCAGACCCAGTACTTC. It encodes CASSYSPTGGQTQYF.

For the CDR3, the DNA is TGTGCCAGCAGCGTCGAACAGGGGTTGGGTGAAGCTTTCTTT. Translating gives CASSVEQGLGEAFF. V is TRBV9 and J is TRBJ1-1, with 7 positions matching TRBD1. The V gene's germline CDR1 is SGDLS and CDR2 YYNGEE. V dropped 2 bases and J dropped 7; count of bases not matched to a gene: 8. The CDR3 is made up of 14 amino acids. Looking up the rest from reference TRBV9 and TRBJ1-1 gives the full variable domain: DSGVTQTPKHLITATGQRVTLRCSPRSGDLSVYWYQQSLDQGLQFLIQYYNGEERAKGNILERFSAQQFPDLHSELNLSSLELGDSALYFCASSVEQGLGEAFFGQGTRLTVV.

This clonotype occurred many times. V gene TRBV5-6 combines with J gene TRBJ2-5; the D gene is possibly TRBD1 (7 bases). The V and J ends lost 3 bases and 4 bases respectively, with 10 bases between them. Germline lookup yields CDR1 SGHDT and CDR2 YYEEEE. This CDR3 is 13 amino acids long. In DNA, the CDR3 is TGTGCCAGCAGCTACCAGGGGGGAGAGACCCAGTACTTC. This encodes CASSYQGGETQYF.